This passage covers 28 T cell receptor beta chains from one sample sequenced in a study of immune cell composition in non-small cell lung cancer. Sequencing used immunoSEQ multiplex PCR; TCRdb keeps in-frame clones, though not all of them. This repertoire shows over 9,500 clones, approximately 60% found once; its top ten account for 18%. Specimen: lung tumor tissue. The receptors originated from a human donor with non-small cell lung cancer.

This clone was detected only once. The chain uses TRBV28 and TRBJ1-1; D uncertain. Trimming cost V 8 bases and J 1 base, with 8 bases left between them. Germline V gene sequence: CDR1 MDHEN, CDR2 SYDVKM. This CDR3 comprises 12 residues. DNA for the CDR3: TGTGCCAGCGCTTGGCCGAACACTGAAGCTTTCTTT. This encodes CASAWPNTEAFF.

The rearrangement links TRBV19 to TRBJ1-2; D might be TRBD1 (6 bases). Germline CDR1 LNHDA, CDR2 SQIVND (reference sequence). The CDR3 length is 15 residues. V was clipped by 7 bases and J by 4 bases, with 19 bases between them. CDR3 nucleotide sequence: TGTGCCAGTACCTCATACGCCGTGGACAGCTATGGCTACACCTTC. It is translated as CASTSYAVDSYGYTF. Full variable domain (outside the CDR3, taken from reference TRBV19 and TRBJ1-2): DGGITQSPKYLFRKEGQNVTLSCEQNLNHDAMYWYRQDPGQGLRLIYYSQIVNDFQKGDIAEGYSVSREKKESFPLTVTSAQKNPTAFYLCASTSYAVDSYGYTFGSGTRLTVV.

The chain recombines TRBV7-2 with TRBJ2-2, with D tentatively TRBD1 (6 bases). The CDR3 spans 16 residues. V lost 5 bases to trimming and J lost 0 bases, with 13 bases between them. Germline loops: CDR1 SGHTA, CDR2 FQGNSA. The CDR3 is CASSRRGNPNTGELFF. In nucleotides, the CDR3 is TGTGCCAGCAGCCGTAGGGGGAACCCGAACACCGGGGAGCTGTTTTTT.

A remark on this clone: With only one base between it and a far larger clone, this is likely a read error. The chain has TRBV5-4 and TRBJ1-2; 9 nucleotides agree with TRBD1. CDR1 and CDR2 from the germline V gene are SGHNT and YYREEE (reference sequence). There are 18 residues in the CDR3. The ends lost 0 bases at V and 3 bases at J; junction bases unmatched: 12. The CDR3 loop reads CASSLEWPLTGGDYGYTF. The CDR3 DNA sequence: TGTGCCAGCAGCTTGGAATGGCCCTTAACAGGGGGCGACTATGGCTACACCTTC.

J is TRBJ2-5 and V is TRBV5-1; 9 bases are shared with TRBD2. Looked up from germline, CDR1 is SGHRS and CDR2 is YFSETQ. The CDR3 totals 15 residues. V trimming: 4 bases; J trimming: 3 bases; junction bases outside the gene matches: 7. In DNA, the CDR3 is TGCGCCAGCAGCCCCCAGCGGGGGGCCGAAGAGACCCAGTACTTC. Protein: CASSPQRGAEETQYF.

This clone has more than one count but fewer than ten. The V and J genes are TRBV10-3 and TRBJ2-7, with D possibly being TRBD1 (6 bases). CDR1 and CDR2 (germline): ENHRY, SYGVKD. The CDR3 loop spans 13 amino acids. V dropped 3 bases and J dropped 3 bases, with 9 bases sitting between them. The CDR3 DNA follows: TGTGCCATCAGTGACAGGGGCCGCTACGAGCAGTACTTC. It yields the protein CAISDRGRYEQYF.

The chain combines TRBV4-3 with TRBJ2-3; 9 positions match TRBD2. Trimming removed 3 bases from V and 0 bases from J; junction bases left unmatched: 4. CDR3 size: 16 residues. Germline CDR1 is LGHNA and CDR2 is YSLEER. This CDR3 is CASSQTSGLSTDTQYF. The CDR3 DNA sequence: TGCGCCAGCAGCCAGACTAGCGGTCTTAGCACAGATACGCAGTATTTT.

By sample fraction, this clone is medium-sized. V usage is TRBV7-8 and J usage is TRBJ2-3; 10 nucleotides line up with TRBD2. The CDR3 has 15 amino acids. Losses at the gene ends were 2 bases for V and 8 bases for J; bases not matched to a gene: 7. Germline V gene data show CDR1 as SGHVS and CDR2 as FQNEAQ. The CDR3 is CASSLQLAGPVTQYF. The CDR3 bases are TGTGCCAGCAGCTTACAACTAGCGGGACCCGTTACGCAGTATTTT.

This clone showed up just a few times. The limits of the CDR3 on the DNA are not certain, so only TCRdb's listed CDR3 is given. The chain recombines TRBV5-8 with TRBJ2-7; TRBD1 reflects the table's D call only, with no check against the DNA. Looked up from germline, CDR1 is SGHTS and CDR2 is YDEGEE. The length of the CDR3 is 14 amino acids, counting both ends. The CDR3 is CASSLGVVGQGTYF.

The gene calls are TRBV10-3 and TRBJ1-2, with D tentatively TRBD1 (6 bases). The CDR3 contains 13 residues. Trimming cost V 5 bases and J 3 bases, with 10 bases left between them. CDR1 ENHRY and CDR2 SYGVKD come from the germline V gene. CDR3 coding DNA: TGTGCCATCAGTAAGGACAGCTACTATGGCTACACCTTC. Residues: CAISKDSYYGYTF.

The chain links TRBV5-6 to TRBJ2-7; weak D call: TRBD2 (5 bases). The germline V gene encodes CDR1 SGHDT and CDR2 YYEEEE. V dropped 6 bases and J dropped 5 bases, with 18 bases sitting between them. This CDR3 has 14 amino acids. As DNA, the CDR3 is TGTGCCAGCAACCACTTAAGAGGGAGACACGAGCAGTACTTC. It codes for CASNHLRGRHEQYF.

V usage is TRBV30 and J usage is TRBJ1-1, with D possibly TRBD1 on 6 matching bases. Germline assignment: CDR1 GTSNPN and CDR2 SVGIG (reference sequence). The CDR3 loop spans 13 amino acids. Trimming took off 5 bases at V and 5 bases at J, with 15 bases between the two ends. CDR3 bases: TGTGCCTGGGGGACATCCGAACGAACTGAAGCTTTCTTT. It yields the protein CAWGTSERTEAFF.

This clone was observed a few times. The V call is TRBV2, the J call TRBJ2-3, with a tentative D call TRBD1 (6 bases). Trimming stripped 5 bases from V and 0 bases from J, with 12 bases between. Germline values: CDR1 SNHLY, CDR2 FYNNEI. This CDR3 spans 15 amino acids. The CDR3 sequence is CASSSQGSSTDTQYF. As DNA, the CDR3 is TGTGCCAGCAGTTCACAGGGTTCTAGCACAGATACGCAGTATTTT.

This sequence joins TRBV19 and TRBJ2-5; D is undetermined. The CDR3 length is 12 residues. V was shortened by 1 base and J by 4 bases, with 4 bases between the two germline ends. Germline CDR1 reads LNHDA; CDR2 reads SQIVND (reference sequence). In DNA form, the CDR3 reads TGTGCCAGTAGTATAGGAGGAGAGACCCAGTACTTC. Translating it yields CASSIGGETQYF.

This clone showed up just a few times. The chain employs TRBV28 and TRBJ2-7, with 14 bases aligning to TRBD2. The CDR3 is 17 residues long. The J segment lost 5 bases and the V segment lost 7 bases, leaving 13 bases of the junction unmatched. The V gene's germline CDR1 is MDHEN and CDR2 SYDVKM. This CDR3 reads CASKRVPGTSGSDEQYF. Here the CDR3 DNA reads TGTGCCAGCAAACGGGTTCCCGGGACTAGCGGGAGTGACGAGCAGTACTTC.

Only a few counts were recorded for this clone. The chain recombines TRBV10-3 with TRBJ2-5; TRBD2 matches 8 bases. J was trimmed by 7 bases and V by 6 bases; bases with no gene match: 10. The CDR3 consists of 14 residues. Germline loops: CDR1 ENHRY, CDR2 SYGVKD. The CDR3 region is CAIRAGGSDGTQYF. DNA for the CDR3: TGTGCCATCAGGGCGGGAGGAAGCGACGGGACCCAGTACTTC.

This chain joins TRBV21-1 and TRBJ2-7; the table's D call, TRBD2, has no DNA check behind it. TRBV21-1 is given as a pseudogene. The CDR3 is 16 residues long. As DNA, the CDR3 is TGTGCCAGCAGCTCCCTCGGGAATTCCCACGCCTACGAGCAGTACTTC. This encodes CASSSLGNSHAYEQYF.

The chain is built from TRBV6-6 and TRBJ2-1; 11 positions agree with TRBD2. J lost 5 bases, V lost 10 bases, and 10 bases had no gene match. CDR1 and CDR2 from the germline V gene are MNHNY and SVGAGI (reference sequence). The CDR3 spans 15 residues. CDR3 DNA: TGTGCCACCTCCTTAGCGGGAGGGCCCAACAATGAGCAGTTCTTC. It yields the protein CATSLAGGPNNEQFF.

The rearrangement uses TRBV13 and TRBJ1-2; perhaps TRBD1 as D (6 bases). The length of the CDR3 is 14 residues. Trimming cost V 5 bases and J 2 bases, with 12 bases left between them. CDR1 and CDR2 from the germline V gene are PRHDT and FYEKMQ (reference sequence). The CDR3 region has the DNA TGTGCCAGCAGCGCCGACAGGTACAACTATGGCTACACCTTC. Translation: CASSADRYNYGYTF.

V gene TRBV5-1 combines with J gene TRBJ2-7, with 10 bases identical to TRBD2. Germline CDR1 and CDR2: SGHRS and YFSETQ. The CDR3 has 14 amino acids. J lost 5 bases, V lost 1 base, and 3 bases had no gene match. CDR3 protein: CASSLLAGENEQYF. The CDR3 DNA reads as TGCGCCAGCAGCTTGCTAGCGGGAGAAAACGAGCAGTACTTC.

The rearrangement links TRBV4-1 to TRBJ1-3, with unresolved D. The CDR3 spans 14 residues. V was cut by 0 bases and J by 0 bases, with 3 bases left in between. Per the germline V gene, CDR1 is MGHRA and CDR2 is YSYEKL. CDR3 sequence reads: CASSQDSSGNTIYF. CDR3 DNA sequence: TGCGCCAGCAGCCAAGACAGCTCTGGAAACACCATATATTTT.

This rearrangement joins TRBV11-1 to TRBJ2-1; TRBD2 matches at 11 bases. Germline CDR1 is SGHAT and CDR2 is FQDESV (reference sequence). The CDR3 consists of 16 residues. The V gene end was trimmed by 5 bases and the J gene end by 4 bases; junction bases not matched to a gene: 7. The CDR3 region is CASSLKGLADYNEQFF. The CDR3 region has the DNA TGTGCCAGCAGCCTGAAGGGACTAGCGGATTACAATGAGCAGTTCTTC.

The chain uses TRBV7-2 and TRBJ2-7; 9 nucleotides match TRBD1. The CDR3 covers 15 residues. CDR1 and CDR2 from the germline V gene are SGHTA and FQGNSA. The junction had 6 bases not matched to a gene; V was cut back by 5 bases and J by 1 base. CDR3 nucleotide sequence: TGTGCCAGCAGCATGACAGGGGGGGCATCCTACGAGCAGTACTTC. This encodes CASSMTGGASYEQYF.

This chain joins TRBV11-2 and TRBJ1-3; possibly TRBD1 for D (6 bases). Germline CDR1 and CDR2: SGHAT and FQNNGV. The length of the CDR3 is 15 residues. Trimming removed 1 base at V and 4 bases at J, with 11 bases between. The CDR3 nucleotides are TGTGCCAGCAGCTTAGTCAGGGGCCCGGGAAACACCATATATTTT. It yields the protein CASSLVRGPGNTIYF. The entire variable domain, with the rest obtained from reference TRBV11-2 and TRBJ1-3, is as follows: EAGVAQSPRYKIIEKRQSVAFWCNPISGHATLYWYQQILGQGPKLLIQFQNNGVVDDSQLPKDRFSAERLKGVDSTLKIQPAKLEDSAVYLCASSLVRGPGNTIYFGEGSWLTVV.

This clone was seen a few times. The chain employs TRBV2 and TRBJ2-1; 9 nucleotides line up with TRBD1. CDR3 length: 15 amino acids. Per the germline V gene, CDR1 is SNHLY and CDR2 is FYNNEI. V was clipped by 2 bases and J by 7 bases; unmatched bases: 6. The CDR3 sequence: CASSENRQGVNEQFF. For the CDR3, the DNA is TGTGCCAGCAGTGAAAACCGACAGGGGGTTAATGAGCAGTTCTTC.

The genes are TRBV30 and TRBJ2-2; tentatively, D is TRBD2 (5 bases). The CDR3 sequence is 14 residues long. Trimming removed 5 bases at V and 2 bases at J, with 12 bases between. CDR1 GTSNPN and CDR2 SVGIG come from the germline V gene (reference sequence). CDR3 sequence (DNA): TGTGCCTGGCGGGTTTGGACTAACACCGGGGAGCTGTTTTTT. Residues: CAWRVWTNTGELFF. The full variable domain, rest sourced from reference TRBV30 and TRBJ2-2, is SQTIHQWPATLVQPVGSPLSLECTVEGTSNPNLYWYRQAAGRGLQLLFYSVGIGQISSEVPQNLSASRPQDRQFILSSKKLLLSDSGFYLCAWRVWTNTGELFFGEGSRLTVL.

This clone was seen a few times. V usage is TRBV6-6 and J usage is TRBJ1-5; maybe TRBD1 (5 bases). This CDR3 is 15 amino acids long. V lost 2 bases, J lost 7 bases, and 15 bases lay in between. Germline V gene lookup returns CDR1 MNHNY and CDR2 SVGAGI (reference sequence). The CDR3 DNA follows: TGTGCCAGCAGTTACGGCGGCCAGGGTCCACAGCCCCAGCATTTT. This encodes CASSYGGQGPQPQHF.

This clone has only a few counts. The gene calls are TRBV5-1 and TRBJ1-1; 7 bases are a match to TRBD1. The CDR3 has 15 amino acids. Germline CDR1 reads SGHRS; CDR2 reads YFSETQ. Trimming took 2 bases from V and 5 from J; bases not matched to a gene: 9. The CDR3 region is CASSLAGQEWTEAFF. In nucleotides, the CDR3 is TGCGCCAGCAGCTTAGCCGGACAGGAATGGACTGAAGCTTTCTTT.